The 2 T cell receptor beta chains below were found in one sample sequenced in a study of CD8+ T cells in alopecia areata. After isolation, RNA underwent reverse transcription to generate cDNA as the sequencing template. Profiling relied on immunoSEQ multiplex PCR, and the TCRdb table lists in-frame clones only, not all of them. The sample contains fewer than 200,000 clones, 50% to 60% of which appear only once. Sequencing was performed on CD4+ T cells sorted from blood, taken at week 0. Receptor source: a human donor with alopecia areata.

CDR3 residues: CASISRANYGYTF. DNA for the CDR3: TGTGCCAGCATATCAAGGGCTAACTATGGCTACACCTTC. The chain carries TRBV6-5 and TRBJ1-2; D call uncertain. The CDR3 has 13 residues. Germline V lookup: CDR1 MNHEY, CDR2 SVGAGI. V lost 7 bases and J lost 0, with 9 bases in between.

This clone was detected a few times. V and J are TRBV29-1 and TRBJ1-2; possible D gene TRBD1, 6 bases. This CDR3 comprises 17 residues. Germline V gives CDR1 SQVTM, CDR2 ANQGSEA. The V gene lost 2 bases and the J gene lost 1 base, with 20 bases spanning the gap. CDR3 bases: TGCAGCGTTGAAAGTCCCACAGGGAGGCGGGATAACTATGGCTACACCTTC. Translated, it gives CSVESPTGRRDNYGYTF. The full variable domain, its missing parts supplied by reference TRBV29-1 and TRBJ1-2, is SAVISQKPSRDICQRGTSLTIQCQVDSQVTMMFWYRQQPGQSLTLIATANQGSEATYESGFVIDKFPISRPNLTFSTLTVSNMSPEDSSIYLCSVESPTGRRDNYGYTFGSGTRLTVV.